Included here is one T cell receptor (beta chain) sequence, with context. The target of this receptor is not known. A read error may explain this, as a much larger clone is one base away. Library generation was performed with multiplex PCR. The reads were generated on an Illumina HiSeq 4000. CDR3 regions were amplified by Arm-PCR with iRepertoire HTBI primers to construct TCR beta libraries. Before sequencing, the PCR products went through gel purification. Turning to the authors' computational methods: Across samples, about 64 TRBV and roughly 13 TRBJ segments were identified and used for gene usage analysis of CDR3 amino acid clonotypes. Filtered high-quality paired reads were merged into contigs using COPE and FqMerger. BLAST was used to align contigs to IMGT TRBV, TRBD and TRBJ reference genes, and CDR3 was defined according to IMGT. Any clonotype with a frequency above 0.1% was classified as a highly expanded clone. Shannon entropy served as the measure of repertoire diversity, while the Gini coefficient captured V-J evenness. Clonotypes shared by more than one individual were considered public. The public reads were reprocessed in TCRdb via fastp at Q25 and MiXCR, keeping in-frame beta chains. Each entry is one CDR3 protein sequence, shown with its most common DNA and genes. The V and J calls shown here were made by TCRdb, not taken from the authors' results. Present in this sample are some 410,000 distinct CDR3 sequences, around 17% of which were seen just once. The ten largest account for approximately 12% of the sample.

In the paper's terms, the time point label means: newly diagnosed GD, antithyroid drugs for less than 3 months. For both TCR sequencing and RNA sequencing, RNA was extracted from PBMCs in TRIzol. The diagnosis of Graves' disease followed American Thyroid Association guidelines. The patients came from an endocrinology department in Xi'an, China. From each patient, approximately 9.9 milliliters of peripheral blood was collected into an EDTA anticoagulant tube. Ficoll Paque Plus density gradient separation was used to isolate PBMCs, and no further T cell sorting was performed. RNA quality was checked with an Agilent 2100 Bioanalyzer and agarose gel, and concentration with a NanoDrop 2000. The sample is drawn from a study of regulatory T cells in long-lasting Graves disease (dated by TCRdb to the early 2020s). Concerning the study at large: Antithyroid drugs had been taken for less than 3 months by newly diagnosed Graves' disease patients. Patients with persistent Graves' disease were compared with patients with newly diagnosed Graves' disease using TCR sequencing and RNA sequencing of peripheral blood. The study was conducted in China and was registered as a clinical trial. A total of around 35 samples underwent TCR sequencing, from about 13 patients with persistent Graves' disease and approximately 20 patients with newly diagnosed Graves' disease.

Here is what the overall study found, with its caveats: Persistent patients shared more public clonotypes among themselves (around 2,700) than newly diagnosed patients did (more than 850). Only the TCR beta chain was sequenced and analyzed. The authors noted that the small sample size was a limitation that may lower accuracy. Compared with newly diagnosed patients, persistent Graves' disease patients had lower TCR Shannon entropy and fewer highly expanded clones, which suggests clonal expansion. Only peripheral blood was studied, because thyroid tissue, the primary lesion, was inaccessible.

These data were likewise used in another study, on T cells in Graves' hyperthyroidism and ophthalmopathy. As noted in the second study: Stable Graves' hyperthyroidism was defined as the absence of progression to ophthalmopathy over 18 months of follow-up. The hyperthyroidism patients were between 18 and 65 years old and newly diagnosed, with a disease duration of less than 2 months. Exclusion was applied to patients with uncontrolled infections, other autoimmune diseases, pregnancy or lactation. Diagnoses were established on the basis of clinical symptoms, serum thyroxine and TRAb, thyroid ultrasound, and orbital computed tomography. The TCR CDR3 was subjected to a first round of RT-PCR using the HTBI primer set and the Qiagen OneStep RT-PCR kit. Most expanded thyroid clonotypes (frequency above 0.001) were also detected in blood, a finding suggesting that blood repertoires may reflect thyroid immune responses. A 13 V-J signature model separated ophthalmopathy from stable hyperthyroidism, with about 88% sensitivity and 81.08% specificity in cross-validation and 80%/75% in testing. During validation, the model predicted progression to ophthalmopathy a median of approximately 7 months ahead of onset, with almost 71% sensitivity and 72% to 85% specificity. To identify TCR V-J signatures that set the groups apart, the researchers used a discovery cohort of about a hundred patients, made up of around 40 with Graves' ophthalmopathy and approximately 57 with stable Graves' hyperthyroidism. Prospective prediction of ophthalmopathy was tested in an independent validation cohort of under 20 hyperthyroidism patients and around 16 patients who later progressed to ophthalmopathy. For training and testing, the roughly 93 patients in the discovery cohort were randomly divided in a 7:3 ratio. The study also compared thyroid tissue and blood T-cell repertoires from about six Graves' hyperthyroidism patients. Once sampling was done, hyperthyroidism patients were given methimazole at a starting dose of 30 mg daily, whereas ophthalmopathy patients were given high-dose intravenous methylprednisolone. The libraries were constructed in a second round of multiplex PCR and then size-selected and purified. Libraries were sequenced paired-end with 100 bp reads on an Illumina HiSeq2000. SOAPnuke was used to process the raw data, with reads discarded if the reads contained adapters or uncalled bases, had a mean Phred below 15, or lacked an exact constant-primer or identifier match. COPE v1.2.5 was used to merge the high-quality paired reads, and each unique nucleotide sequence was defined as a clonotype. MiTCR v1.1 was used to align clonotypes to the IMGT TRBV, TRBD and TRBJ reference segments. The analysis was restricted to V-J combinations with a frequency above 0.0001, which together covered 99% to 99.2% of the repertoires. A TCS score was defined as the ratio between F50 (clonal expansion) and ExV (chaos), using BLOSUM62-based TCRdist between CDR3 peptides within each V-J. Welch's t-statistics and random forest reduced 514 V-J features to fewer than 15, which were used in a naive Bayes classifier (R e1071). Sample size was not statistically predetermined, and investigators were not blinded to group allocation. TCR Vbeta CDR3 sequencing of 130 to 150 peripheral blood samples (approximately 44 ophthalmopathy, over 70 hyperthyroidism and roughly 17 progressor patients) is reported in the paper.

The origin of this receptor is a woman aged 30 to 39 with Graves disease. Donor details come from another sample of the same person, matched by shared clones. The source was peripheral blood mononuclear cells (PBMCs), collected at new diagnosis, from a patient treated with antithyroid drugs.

CDR3 protein: CASSRLGQVETQYF. DNA sequence: TGTGCCAGCAGCCGACTGGGACAGGTGGAGACCCAGTACTTC. The chain is assembled from TRBV7-9 and TRBJ2-5; a stretch of 8 junction bases matches TRBD1. There are 14 amino acids in the CDR3, from cysteine to phenylalanine inclusive. The read is trimmed to its CDR3 DNA, 42 bases read in frame from base 1. The junction shows trimming of 5 bases on V and 5 bases on J, and the gene matches do not reach 7 bases of it. CDR1 and CDR2 were assigned from the germline V gene (reference sequence) as SEHNR and FQNEAQ.